Following are 30 T cell receptor beta chains from one sample sequenced in a study of T cells after posttransplantation cyclophosphamide (dated by TCRdb to 2015 to 2016). Libraries came from the immunoSEQ multiplex PCR assay. The clones in this table, taken by TCRdb from immuneACCESS, are in-frame only. Not every clone is retained; where verified, under half of the shortfall comes from an unresolved V gene, and the cause of the rest is unknown. This sample includes tens of thousands of clones, and none of them was observed just once. 6.7% of the sample comes from the top ten. Material for sequencing was PBMCs. These receptor sequences come from a woman between 50 and 59 years old in good health and a related stem cell transplant donor.

This clone was detected ten times or more. V and J are TRBV7-2 and TRBJ2-7; 7 nucleotides align to TRBD1. The CDR3 sequence is 14 residues long. V lost 4 bases and J lost 2; bases outside the gene matches: 5. Germline CDR1 and CDR2: SGHTA and FQGNSA. This CDR3 reads CASSSRDSPYEQYF. The CDR3 DNA follows: TGTGCCAGCAGCTCCCGGGACAGCCCCTACGAGCAGTACTTC.

This clone showed up many times. The chain links TRBV30 to TRBJ1-1; 10 bases fit TRBD1. Trimming removed 5 bases from V and 2 bases from J; junction bases left unmatched: 5. The germline CDR1 and CDR2 sequences are GTSNPN and SVGIG (reference sequence). The CDR3 consists of 14 residues. This CDR3 reads CAWDRDRGNTEAFF. The CDR3 nucleotides are TGTGCCTGGGACCGGGACAGGGGAAACACTGAAGCTTTCTTT. Filled out from reference TRBV30 and TRBJ1-1, the complete variable domain reads SQTIHQWPATLVQPVGSPLSLECTVEGTSNPNLYWYRQAAGRGLQLLFYSVGIGQISSEVPQNLSASRPQDRQFILSSKKLLLSDSGFYLCAWDRDRGNTEAFFGQGTRLTVV.

This clone was seen many times. This sequence joins TRBV19 and TRBJ2-5, with a possible D match to TRBD2 (7 bases). Trimming left V 10 bases short and J 4 bases short, with 19 bases between. CDR3 size: 14 residues. Germline values: CDR1 LNHDA, CDR2 SQIVND (reference sequence). In nucleotides, the CDR3 is TGTGCCACCTCACCCGGTGGGGGGGCAGAGACCCAGTACTTC. Translated: CATSPGGGAETQYF. The full variable domain, in which reference TRBV19 and TRBJ2-5 provide the parts outside the CDR3, is DGGITQSPKYLFRKEGQNVTLSCEQNLNHDAMYWYRQDPGQGLRLIYYSQIVNDFQKGDIAEGYSVSREKKESFPLTVTSAQKNPTAFYLCATSPGGGAETQYFGPGTRLLVL.

This chain connects TRBV9 to TRBJ2-7, with 8 positions matching TRBD1. V lost 4 bases and J lost 5; bases outside the gene matches: 8. The CDR3 is 14 amino acids. Germline V gene sequence: CDR1 SGDLS, CDR2 YYNGEE. CDR3 coding DNA: TGTGCCAGCAGCCCTCGACAGGGGTTCGACGAGCAGTACTTC. It codes for CASSPRQGFDEQYF.

In this sample, this clone turned up many times. The chain couples TRBV5-1 to TRBJ2-2; 8 positions match TRBD2. This CDR3 is 15 amino acids long. Trimming cost V 5 bases and J 1 base; bases outside gene matches: 4. CDR1 and CDR2 (germline): SGHRS, YFSETQ. CDR3 sequence reads: CASSLTSENTGELFF. The CDR3 DNA reads TGCGCCAGCAGTCTGACTAGCGAGAACACCGGGGAGCTGTTTTTT.

This clone was found many times. This chain uses TRBV12-5 with TRBJ2-2, with 9 bases lining up with TRBD2. V was pared by 3 bases and J by 4 bases, with 12 bases of the junction left unmatched. Germline V gene sequence: CDR1 LGHNT, CDR2 FRNRAP. There are 18 residues in the CDR3. In DNA form, the CDR3 reads TGTGCTAGTGGTTTCTCTTTTAGCGGGAGAGGCGGCACCGGGGAGCTGTTTTTT. It yields the protein CASGFSFSGRGGTGELFF.

The chain links TRBV4-2 to TRBJ2-7; the match to TRBD2 covers 14 bases. The CDR3 is 16 residues long. Germline loops: CDR1 LGHNA, CDR2 YNFKEQ. J gave up 5 bases and V 0 bases, and 3 bases lay outside the gene matches. The CDR3 sequence: CASSQEGLAGADEQYF. The DNA of the CDR3 is TGTGCCAGCAGCCAAGAGGGACTAGCGGGAGCGGACGAGCAGTACTTC.

In this sample, this clone turned up a few times. This chain links TRBV4-3 with TRBJ2-1, with a tentative D call TRBD2 (7 bases). The germline V gene encodes CDR1 LGHNA and CDR2 YSLEER. Deletions cut 4 bases from V and 7 bases from J, with 20 bases between. The CDR3 sequence is 16 residues long. The CDR3 region is CASSPRGGGRMNEQFF. In nucleotides, the CDR3 is TGCGCCAGCAGCCCAAGGGGGGGCGGGAGAATGAATGAGCAGTTCTTC.

This clone was detected many times. The chain recombines TRBV27 with TRBJ1-1, with 9 bases lining up with TRBD1. V shed 3 bases and J 11 bases; nucleotides not matched to a gene: 10. The CDR3 contains 14 residues. Germline V CDR1 and CDR2: MNHEY, SMNVEV (reference sequence). Written as DNA, the CDR3 is TGTGCCAGCAGTTTCCGGGACAGGGAGCGAGGCGCTTTCTTT. Its translation: CASSFRDRERGAFF.

This clone has a count of ten or more. The chain joins TRBV18 to TRBJ1-5; 8 bases map to TRBD1. Germline CDR1 is KGHSH and CDR2 is LQKENI. The CDR3 runs to 15 residues. J gave up 2 bases and V 4 bases, and 4 bases lay outside the gene matches. CDR3 in DNA: TGTGCCAGCTCACTTGACAGGGGCCGCAATCAGCCCCAGCATTTT. The encoded protein is CASSLDRGRNQPQHF.

This CDR3 reads CATSRGHLYGYTF. In DNA, the CDR3 is TGTGCCACCAGCAGAGGACACCTCTATGGCTACACCTTC. This chain connects TRBV15 to TRBJ1-2; D remains unclear. The germline V gene has CDR1 LNHNV and CDR2 YYDKDF (reference sequence). This CDR3 contains 13 residues. Trimming removed 1 base at V and 4 bases at J, with 7 bases between.

This clone was detected ten times or more. The genes are TRBV5-4 and TRBJ1-4, with D unclear. The CDR3 consists of 12 residues. Germline CDR1 reads SGHNT; CDR2 reads YYREEE (reference sequence). V was shortened by 5 bases and J by 3 bases, with 5 bases between the two germline ends. The CDR3 region has the DNA TGTGCCAGCAGTCTTTCTAATGAAAAACTGTTTTTT. Amino acid sequence: CASSLSNEKLFF.

In its sample, this clone was seen many times. This sequence joins TRBV18 and TRBJ2-5; possibly TRBD1 for D (6 bases). The CDR3 covers 13 residues. V was trimmed by 4 bases and J by 2 bases, leaving 8 bases between them. From germline, CDR1 is KGHSH and CDR2 LQKENI. The CDR3 sequence is CASSQTGQETQYF. CDR3 coding DNA: TGTGCCAGCTCACAGACAGGACAAGAGACCCAGTACTTC.

In this sample, this clone turned up many times. The chain is built from TRBV6-5 and TRBJ1-3; D unresolved. Per germline, CDR1 MNHEY and CDR2 SVGAGI. CDR3 length: 15 residues. V gave up 3 bases and J gave up 4 bases, with 13 bases separating them. Here the CDR3 DNA reads TGTGCCAGCAGTTATGGACTCCTCCAAGGAAACACCATATATTTT. This codes for CASSYGLLQGNTIYF.

This clone occurred many times. J is TRBJ2-5 and V is TRBV6-1; 8 bases match TRBD1. The CDR3 is 14 amino acids. Germline V gene sequence: CDR1 MNHNS, CDR2 SASEGT. J was trimmed by 7 bases and V by 6 bases; bases with no gene match: 10. The CDR3 region has the DNA TGTGCCAGCAGCCGCGGGACAGGAGTCGGGACCCAGTACTTC. The encoded protein is CASSRGTGVGTQYF.

The sample holds many counts of this clone. The gene calls are TRBV29-1 and TRBJ2-1; D remains ambiguous. The germline CDR1 and CDR2 sequences are SQVTM and ANQGSEA. The germline V and J ends were trimmed by 7 bases and 4 bases, with 14 bases remaining between them. This CDR3 is 13 amino acids long. This CDR3 is CSAQEFHYNEQFF. The CDR3 DNA sequence: TGCAGCGCCCAGGAATTCCATTACAATGAGCAGTTCTTC.

This clone has a count of ten or more. The chain recombines TRBV2 with TRBJ2-7; D not resolved. CDR1 and CDR2 from the germline V gene are SNHLY and FYNNEI. V lost 2 bases, J lost 3 bases, and 8 bases lay in between. CDR3 length equals 13 residues. The CDR3 bases are TGTGCCAGCAGTGAAATAAGAGGCTACGAGCAGTACTTC. Residues: CASSEIRGYEQYF.

In this sample, this clone turned up a few times. CDR3 DNA sequence: TGTGCCAGCAGCACCGACCCTCGACTAGCGGGAGGAGCAGATACGCAGTATTTT. Translating gives CASSTDPRLAGGADTQYF. The chain is built from TRBV9 and TRBJ2-3; 13 bases fit TRBD2. The germline V gene has CDR1 SGDLS and CDR2 YYNGEE. The J segment lost 4 bases and the V segment lost 4 bases, leaving 12 bases of the junction unmatched. CDR3 length equals 18 residues.

This clone appeared many times. V gene TRBV5-1 combines with J gene TRBJ2-1, with no clear D. CDR1 SGHRS and CDR2 YFSETQ come from the germline V gene. V was pared by 4 bases and J by 9 bases, with 11 bases between. The CDR3 has 12 amino acids. For the CDR3, the DNA is TGCGCCAGCAGCCCCCTCGGTGGTGAGCAGTTCTTC. Translation: CASSPLGGEQFF.

The rearrangement joins TRBV30 to TRBJ2-3; tentative D call: TRBD2 (6 bases). V gave up 1 base and J gave up 6 bases, with 14 bases separating them. The germline V gene has CDR1 GTSNPN and CDR2 SVGIG (reference sequence). The CDR3 has 14 residues. This CDR3 is CAWSGGGEGDTQYF. CDR3 bases: TGTGCCTGGAGTGGGGGCGGGGAAGGGGATACGCAGTATTTT. Filled out from reference TRBV30 and TRBJ2-3, the complete variable domain reads SQTIHQWPATLVQPVGSPLSLECTVEGTSNPNLYWYRQAAGRGLQLLFYSVGIGQISSEVPQNLSASRPQDRQFILSSKKLLLSDSGFYLCAWSGGGEGDTQYFGPGTRLTVL.

This clone was seen a few times. The gene calls are TRBV6-5 and TRBJ2-6; weak D call: TRBD2 (6 bases). The CDR3 has 15 amino acids. Trimming stripped 2 bases from V and 2 bases from J, with 7 bases between. In germline, CDR1 is MNHEY, CDR2 SVGAGI. CDR3 DNA: TGTGCCAGCAGTTACACGGGGGCTGGGGCCAACGTCCTGACTTTC. Encoded protein: CASSYTGAGANVLTF.

The chain carries TRBV30 and TRBJ2-7; TRBD1 might be the D (6 bases). The ends were cut back, 0 bases at V and 1 base at J, with 10 bases in the middle. Germline lookup yields CDR1 GTSNPN and CDR2 SVGIG (reference sequence). The CDR3 covers 14 residues. The CDR3 loop is CAWSVQGLSYEQYF. The CDR3, as DNA: TGTGCCTGGAGTGTGCAGGGGTTATCCTACGAGCAGTACTTC.

In its sample, this clone was seen many times. The chain recombines TRBV2 with TRBJ2-7, with D perhaps matching TRBD1 (6 bases). Germline V gene sequence: CDR1 SNHLY, CDR2 FYNNEI. V was cut by 3 bases and J by 4 bases, with 13 bases left in between. This CDR3 is built from 14 residues. As DNA, the CDR3 is TGTGCCAGCAGTGATACTGGGACACTATACGAGCAGTACTTC. It encodes CASSDTGTLYEQYF.

This clone was recorded at least ten times. The chain couples TRBV12-3 or TRBV12-4 to TRBJ2-1; D tentatively reads TRBD1 or TRBD2 (5 bases each). The ends were cut back, 5 bases at V and 0 bases at J, with 17 bases in the middle. This CDR3 region has 17 residues. The CDR3 region has the DNA TGTGCCAGCAGTGGGGCAGGGAGTGGACCCTCCTACAATGAGCAGTTCTTC. It is translated as CASSGAGSGPSYNEQFF.

The V call is TRBV24-1, the J call TRBJ2-6; 9 positions match TRBD1. The CDR3 has 18 amino acids. Trimming took 4 bases from V and 0 from J; bases not matched to a gene: 6. Germline CDR1 KGHDR, CDR2 SFDVKD. The CDR3 here is CATSDPTGGDSGANVLTF. Written as DNA, the CDR3 is TGTGCCACCAGTGACCCGACAGGGGGGGACTCTGGGGCCAACGTCCTGACTTTC.

The genes are TRBV29-1 and TRBJ2-7; no definite D call. This CDR3 is built from 13 residues. V was trimmed by 7 bases and J by 0 bases, leaving 13 bases between them. The V gene's germline CDR1 is SQVTM and CDR2 ANQGSEA. CDR3 amino acids: CSAEGGNSYEQYF. In DNA, the CDR3 is TGCAGCGCGGAAGGCGGAAACTCCTACGAGCAGTACTTC.

This clone was seen many times. The V gene is TRBV6-4, the J gene TRBJ2-7, with 7 bases identical to TRBD1. The germline V gene has CDR1 MRHNA and CDR2 SNTAGT. This CDR3 region has 14 residues. J lost 6 bases, V lost 7 bases, and 12 bases had no gene match. The chain's CDR3 is CASIPSTGCSEQYF. Here the CDR3 DNA reads TGTGCCAGCATCCCTTCGACAGGGTGTAGCGAGCAGTACTTC.

This clone was detected many times. This chain joins TRBV7-2 and TRBJ2-1; TRBD1 matches at 9 bases. V gave up 1 base and J gave up 5 bases; unmatched junction bases: 9. Germline V gene data show CDR1 as SGHTA and CDR2 as FQGNSA. The CDR3 is made up of 17 amino acids. CDR3 region: CASSLGSGTGRNNEQFF. The CDR3 DNA reads as TGTGCCAGCAGCTTAGGATCTGGGACAGGGAGAAACAATGAGCAGTTCTTC.

This clone was seen many times. This sequence joins TRBV19 and TRBJ1-3, with a possible D match to TRBD1 (5 bases). The CDR3 consists of 15 residues. The germline V gene encodes CDR1 LNHDA and CDR2 SQIVND (reference sequence). The V end lost 7 bases, the J end lost 0 bases, and 13 bases lay between the germline ends. The chain's CDR3 is CASTIQASSGNTIYF. In nucleotides, the CDR3 is TGTGCCAGTACCATACAGGCGAGCTCTGGAAACACCATATATTTT.

This clone was detected many times. The J gene is TRBJ2-7, the V gene TRBV11-2, with 10 bases lining up with TRBD2. Germline values: CDR1 SGHAT, CDR2 FQNNGV. This CDR3 is built from 16 residues. V lost 1 base and J lost 10; bases outside the gene matches: 13. CDR3 residues: CASSLVVGLAGESQYF. CDR3 nucleotides: TGTGCCAGCAGCTTAGTAGTGGGTCTAGCGGGAGAGTCTCAGTACTTC.